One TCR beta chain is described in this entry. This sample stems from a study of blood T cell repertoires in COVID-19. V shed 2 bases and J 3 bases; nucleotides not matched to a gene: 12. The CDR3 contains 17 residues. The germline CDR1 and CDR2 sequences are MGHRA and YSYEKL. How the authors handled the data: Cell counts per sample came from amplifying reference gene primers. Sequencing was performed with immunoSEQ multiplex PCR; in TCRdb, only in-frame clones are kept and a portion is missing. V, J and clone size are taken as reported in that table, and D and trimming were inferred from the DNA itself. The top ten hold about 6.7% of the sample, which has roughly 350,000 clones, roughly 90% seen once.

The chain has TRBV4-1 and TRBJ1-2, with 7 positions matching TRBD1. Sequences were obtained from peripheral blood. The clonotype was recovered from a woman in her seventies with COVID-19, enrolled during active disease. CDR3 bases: TGCGCCAGCAGCCAAACCGGGGAAGGGGGCGAAGACTATGGCTACACCTTC. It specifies CASSQTGEGGEDYGYTF.